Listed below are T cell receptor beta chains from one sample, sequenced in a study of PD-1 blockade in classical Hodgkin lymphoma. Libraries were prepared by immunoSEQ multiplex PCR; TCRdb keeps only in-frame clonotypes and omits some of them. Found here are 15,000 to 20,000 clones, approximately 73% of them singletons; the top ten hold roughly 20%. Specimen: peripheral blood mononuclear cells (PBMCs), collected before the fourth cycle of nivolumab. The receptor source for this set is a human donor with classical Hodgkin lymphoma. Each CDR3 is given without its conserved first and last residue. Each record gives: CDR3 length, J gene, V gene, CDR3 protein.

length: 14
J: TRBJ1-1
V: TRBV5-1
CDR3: ASSKGTGAPDTEAF

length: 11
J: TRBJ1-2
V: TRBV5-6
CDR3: ASSLPGRNLYT

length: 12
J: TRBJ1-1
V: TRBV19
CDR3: ASTVTGENTEAF

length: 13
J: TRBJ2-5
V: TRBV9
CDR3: ASSVLGQGAETQY

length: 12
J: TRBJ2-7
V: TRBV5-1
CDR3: ASSLAPGVYEQY

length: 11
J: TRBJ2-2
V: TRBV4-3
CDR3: ASSQDLVGELF

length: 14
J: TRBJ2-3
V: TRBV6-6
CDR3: ASSLPSGGYTDTQY

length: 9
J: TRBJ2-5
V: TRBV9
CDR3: ASSVAETQY

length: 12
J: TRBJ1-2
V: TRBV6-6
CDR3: ASNNRGQSYGYT

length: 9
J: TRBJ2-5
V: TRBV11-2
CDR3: ASSLQETQY

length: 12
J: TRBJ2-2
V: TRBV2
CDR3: ASSEWDGAGELF

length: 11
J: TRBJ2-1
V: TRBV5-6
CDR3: ASSKRPGNEQF

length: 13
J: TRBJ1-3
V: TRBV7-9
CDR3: ASSTGQGAGNTIY

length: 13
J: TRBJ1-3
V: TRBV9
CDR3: ASSVGRGAGNTIY

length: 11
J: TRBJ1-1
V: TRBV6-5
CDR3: ASSYGFDTEAF

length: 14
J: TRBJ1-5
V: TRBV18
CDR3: ASSPGIPSSNQPQH

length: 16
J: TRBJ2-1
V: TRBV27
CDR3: ASSFGQASISVYNEQF

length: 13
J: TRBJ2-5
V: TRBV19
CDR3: ASSELAGGIETQY

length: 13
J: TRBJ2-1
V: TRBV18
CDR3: ASSPSGQMYNEQF

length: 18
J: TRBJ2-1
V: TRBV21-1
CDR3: ASSKGGTSGSSETLNEQF

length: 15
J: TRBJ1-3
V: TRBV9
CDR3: ASSVAKRGDSGNTIY

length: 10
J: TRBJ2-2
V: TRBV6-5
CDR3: ASSLLGGELF

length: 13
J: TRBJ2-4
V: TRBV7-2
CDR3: ASSLVVGTKNIQY

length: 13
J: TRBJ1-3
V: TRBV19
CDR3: ASSFLGLSGNTIY

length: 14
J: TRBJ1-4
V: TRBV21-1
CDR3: ASSKVGAEMDEKLF

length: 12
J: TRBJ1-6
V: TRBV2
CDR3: ASGTVPYNSPLH

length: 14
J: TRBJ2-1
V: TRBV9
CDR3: ASSSLREGTYNEQF

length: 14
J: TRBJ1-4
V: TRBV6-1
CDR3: ASSDQRTEVNEKLF

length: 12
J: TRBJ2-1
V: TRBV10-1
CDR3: ASSQTAGGTEQF

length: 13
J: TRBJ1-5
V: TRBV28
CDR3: ASSLSGGSNQPQH

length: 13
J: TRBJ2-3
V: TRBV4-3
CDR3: ASSQTRSPTDTQY

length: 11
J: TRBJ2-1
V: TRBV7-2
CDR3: ASTSGDYNEQF

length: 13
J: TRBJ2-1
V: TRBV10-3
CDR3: AISLRDRGADEQF

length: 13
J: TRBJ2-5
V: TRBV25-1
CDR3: ASSRPTGAQETQY

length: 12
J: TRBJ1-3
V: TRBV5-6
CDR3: ASSLFTSGNTIY

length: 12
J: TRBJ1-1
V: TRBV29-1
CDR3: SVCPRGQDTEAF

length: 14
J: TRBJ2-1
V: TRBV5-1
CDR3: ASSSGLGGAYNEQF